Below, one TCR beta chain is given with its context. The record originates from a study of shared clonotypes between healthy human individuals. Naive-designated CD8 cells lacked CD45RO, were positively enriched for CCR7, and omitted terminally differentiated effector memory CD45RA+ cells. The CDR3 covers 15 residues. V dropped 0 bases and J dropped 1 base, with 9 bases sitting between them. CDR1 is MNHEY, CDR2 SVGAGI, per germline. Some clones are missing from TCRdb's copy, which holds only in-frame ones; the method was immunoSEQ multiplex PCR. This table has millions of clones, 85% to 95% appearing once.

V usage is TRBV6-5 and J usage is TRBJ1-1, with D unresolved. The source of this sequence is a man aged 18-30 years in good health. Some clones in this sample may be carry-over from other donors' samples. What was sequenced was naive CD8+ T cells from PBMCs. The chain's CDR3 is CASSYSRLANTEAFF. The CDR3 nucleotides read TGTGCCAGCAGTTACTCGAGGCTAGCGAACACTGAAGCTTTCTTT.